Listed below are T cell receptor beta chains from one sample, sequenced in a study of blood T cells in healthy people across ages. Via MiXCR, TCRdb re-called the 5' RACE reads, giving one row per CDR3 protein. The sample contains over 1.5 million distinct CDR3 sequences, just under 50% of which appear only once. Sequenced input: blood. These receptors were obtained from a woman aged 40 to 55 in good health. CDR3s include the opening cysteine and the closing phenylalanine or tryptophan. Fields, in order: J gene, V gene, clone size, D gene, CDR3 protein, CDR3 DNA. The D gene is left open where the match is weak. Clone size, where shown, is once, few, many, or a class for clones that have expanded.

>TRBJ2-1|TRBV20-1|-|TRBD1
CSAGGQGNNEQFF
TGCAGTGCAGGGGGACAGGGGAACAATGAGCAGTTCTTC
>TRBJ2-7|TRBV4-3|-|TRBD2
CASSQDSGRSYNEQYF
TGCGCCAGCAGCCAAGATAGCGGGCGCTCCTACAATGAGCAGTACTTC
>TRBJ1-2|TRBV29-1|once|-
CSVESSGVYGYTF
TGCAGCGTTGAATCGTCAGGGGTCTATGGCTACACCTTC
>TRBJ2-1|TRBV7-2|-|TRBD2
CASSYQVTSGRAFYEQFF
TGTGCCAGCAGCTACCAAGTCACTAGCGGGAGGGCCTTCTATGAGCAGTTCTTC
>TRBJ2-7|TRBV29-1|-|-
CSVEKSGGYEQYF
TGCAGCGTTGAAAAATCTGGGGGCTACGAGCAGTACTTC
>TRBJ2-5|TRBV6-5|-|TRBD2
CASSYSVAGGHEQYF
TGTGCCAGCAGTTACTCGGTAGCGGGGGGACATGAGCAGTACTTC
>TRBJ2-3|TRBV29-1|-|TRBD1
CSGGGRDRGLGTDTQYF
TGCAGCGGCGGAGGCCGGGACAGGGGGCTGGGTACAGATACGCAGTATTTT
>TRBJ1-4|TRBV20-1|-|TRBD1
CSATWTGGTGYEKLFF
TGCAGTGCTACCTGGACAGGCGGAACCGGTTATGAAAAACTGTTTTTT
>TRBJ2-1|TRBV25-1|-|-
CASSAGLPAYNEQFF
TGTGCCAGCAGTGCAGGGCTCCCGGCCTACAATGAGCAGTTCTTC
>TRBJ1-1|TRBV15|-|-
CATSRDRVNTEVFF
TGTGCCACCAGCAGAGATCGGGTGAACACTGAAGTTTTCTTT
>TRBJ2-5|TRBV10-1|-|-
CASRSRGGQETQYF
TGCGCCAGCAGAAGCAGGGGGGGCCAAGAGACCCAGTACTTC
>TRBJ2-4|TRBV7-9|-|-
CASSLDDNQNIQYF
TGTGCCAGCAGCTTAGATGACAACCAAAACATTCAGTACTTC
>TRBJ2-3|TRBV10-3|-|TRBD2
CAISDGGATDTQYF
TGTGCCATCAGTGACGGGGGGGCCACAGATACGCAGTATTTT
>TRBJ2-6|TRBV7-2|few|-
CASSVLGANVLTF
TGTGCCAGCAGCGTACTTGGGGCCAACGTCCTGACTTTC
>TRBJ2-3|TRBV7-6|-|-
CASSFNDGIGTDTQYF
TGTGCCAGCAGCTTCAATGACGGGATTGGCACAGATACGCAGTATTTT
>TRBJ2-5|TRBV3-1|-|TRBD2
CASSPQRGTYKQYF
TGTGCCAGCAGCCCGCAGCGGGGCACCTACAAGCAGTACTTC
>TRBJ1-6|TRBV11-2|-|-
CASSLEGGLNSPLHF
TGTGCCAGCAGCTTAGAAGGCGGATTGAATTCACCCCTCCACTTT
>TRBJ2-7|TRBV6-5|few|TRBD1
CASSYSGTAFYEQYF
TGTGCCAGCAGTTACTCCGGGACAGCCTTCTACGAGCAGTACTTC
>TRBJ2-7|TRBV6-5|-|-
CASSYVGDLYEQYF
TGTGCCAGCAGTTACGTTGGGGATCTCTACGAGCAGTACTTC
>TRBJ1-6|TRBV6-5|-|-
CASSAGSPSRSPLHF
TGTGCCAGCAGTGCAGGATCCCCGAGCCGTTCACCCCTCCACTTT
>TRBJ1-5|TRBV10-3|-|-
CAISEGPGNQPQHF
TGTGCCATCAGTGAGGGCCCGGGGAATCAGCCCCAGCATTTT
>TRBJ1-6|TRBV5-1|-|-
CASSKDPDYNSPLHF
TGCGCCAGCAGCAAGGATCCGGATTATAATTCACCCCTCCACTTT
>TRBJ2-5|TRBV27|-|TRBD2
CASRSGGRFGYNEQYF
TGTGCCAGCAGGTCGGGGGGGCGCTTCGGCTACAATGAGCAGTACTTC
>TRBJ1-1|TRBV25-1|-|-
CASFLSSKNAEAFF
TGTGCCAGCTTCCTCTCATCTAAGAACGCTGAAGCTTTCTTT
>TRBJ2-6|TRBV4-3|-|-
CASNMLGPGANVLTF
TGCGCCAGCAACATGCTCGGGCCTGGGGCCAACGTCCTGACTTTC
>TRBJ2-7|TRBV11-2|-|TRBD1
CASSLARTGRVYEQYF
TGTGCCAGCAGCTTAGCCCGGACAGGGAGAGTGTACGAGCAGTACTTC
>TRBJ1-2|TRBV25-1|-|-
CASSPSGARGYTF
TGTGCCAGCAGTCCCTCGGGGGCTCGTGGCTACACCTTC
>TRBJ1-2|TRBV20-1|-|-
CNATWTGHGYTF
TGCAATGCCACGTGGACGGGCCATGGCTACACCTTC
>TRBJ1-5|TRBV20-1|-|-
CSARDPEGNQPQHF
TGCAGTGCTAGAGATCCGGAAGGTAACCAGCCCCAGCATTTT
>TRBJ1-2|TRBV10-3|few|TRBD1
CAIKGGPYGYTF
TGTGCCATCAAAGGGGGCCCCTATGGCTACACCTTC
>TRBJ1-2|TRBV29-1|-|-
CSVEVSSWGYTF
TGCAGCGTTGAGGTGAGCTCGTGGGGCTACACCTTC
>TRBJ2-5|TRBV20-1|once|-
CSAPVLGETQYF
TGCAGTGCTCCCGTACTGGGAGAGACCCAGTACTTC
>TRBJ1-6|TRBV7-2|few|TRBD1
CASSPRDRAISYNSPLHF
TGTGCCAGCAGCCCCCGGGACAGGGCAATCTCCTATAATTCACCCCTCCACTTT
>TRBJ2-3|TRBV5-1|-|TRBD2
CASSVTGTRTDTQYF
TGCGCCAGCAGCGTGACCGGGACTAGAACAGATACGCAGTATTTT
>TRBJ2-1|TRBV20-1|few|-
CSVVGQSSYNEQFF
TGCAGTGTTGTGGGTCAGAGCTCCTACAATGAGCAGTTCTTC
>TRBJ1-2|TRBV29-1|few|-
CSVAGLTYGYTF
TGCAGCGTTGCGGGACTGACCTATGGCTACACCTTC
>TRBJ2-5|TRBV7-2|-|TRBD2
CASSNWTSGGVRYF
TGTGCCAGCAGCAACTGGACTAGCGGGGGAGTAAGGTACTTC
>TRBJ2-5|TRBV20-1|once|-
CSATSVQETQYF
TGCAGTGCTACTAGCGTACAAGAGACCCAGTACTTC
>TRBJ2-7|TRBV20-1|-|-
CSARDPSLGDEQYF
TGCAGTGCTAGAGATCCCTCCTTGGGGGATGAGCAGTACTTC
>TRBJ2-5|TRBV20-1|few|-
CSARIRGRGVFRETQYF
TGCAGTGCTCGTATCAGGGGGCGGGGGGTGTTTCGAGAGACCCAGTACTTC